The rows below give T cell receptor beta chains drawn from one sample of a study of blood T cell repertoires in COVID-19. Clones were read by immunoSEQ multiplex PCR, and TCRdb kept only the in-frame ones, dropping some. The repertoire holds 200,000 to 250,000 clones, with about 80% as singletons. The specimen sequenced was peripheral blood. The receptors derive from a young woman who had recovered from COVID-19. Both conserved end residues are part of each CDR3. D genes are given only for firm matches. Clone sizes are given selectively: once, few, many, or a class where the clone is expanded.

- | - | TRBJ2-1 | TRBV7-9 | TGTGCCAGCAGCTTAGAACTCACTACTTACAATGAGCAGTTCTTC | CASSLELTTYNEQFF
- | TRBD2 | TRBJ2-1 | TRBV30 | TGTGCCGGAAAGCTTAGCGGGAGGGCCGATGAGCAGTTCTTC | CAGKLSGRADEQFF
- | - | TRBJ1-4 | TRBV6-1 | TGTGCCAGCAGTGAAGAGGCAGGGCACGAAAAACTGTTTTTT | CASSEEAGHEKLFF
- | TRBD2 | TRBJ2-1 | TRBV9 | TGTGCCAGCAGCCCGAGGACTAGCGGAGCCCTCAATGAGCAGTTCTTC | CASSPRTSGALNEQFF
- | - | TRBJ1-1 | TRBV14 | TGTGCCAGCAGCCAAGATTCCTGGGACACCTTGAACACTGAAGCTTTCTTT | CASSQDSWDTLNTEAFF
- | - | TRBJ1-3 | TRBV6-1 | TGTGCCAGCAGTGAAGTCTCTTCAGGCACTGGAAACACCATATATTTT | CASSEVSSGTGNTIYF
- | TRBD1 | TRBJ2-7 | TRBV4-1 | TGCGCCAGCAGCCCCCGGGACAGGGGGCGGGAGCAGTACTTC | CASSPRDRGREQYF
- | TRBD2 | TRBJ2-7 | TRBV10-3 | TGTGCCATCAGGAGGGACTACTCCTACGAGCAGTACTTC | CAIRRDYSYEQYF
- | TRBD2 | TRBJ2-7 | TRBV7-9 | TGTGCCAGCAGCTTGGGAGGGGCTGACGAGCAGTACTTC | CASSLGGADEQYF
- | TRBD2 | TRBJ2-3 | TRBV10-3 | TGTGCCATCAGAATAGCGGGGGGGACCACAGATACGCAGTATTTT | CAIRIAGGTTDTQYF
- | - | TRBJ1-4 | TRBV6-5 | TGTGCCAGCAGTTACGCGGGGGGCGCGACTAATGAAAAACTGTTTTTT | CASSYAGGATNEKLFF
- | TRBD1 | TRBJ1-2 | TRBV29-1 | TGCAGCGTGGGACAGACTAACTATGGCTACACCTTC | CSVGQTNYGYTF
- | TRBD2 | TRBJ2-3 | TRBV30 | TGTGCCTCGCAAGCGGGATCCACAGATACGCAGTATTTT | CASQAGSTDTQYF
- | TRBD1 | TRBJ2-5 | TRBV27 | TGTGCCAGCAGTCTCCTAGGGACAGGGCGGGAGGAGACCCAGTACTTC | CASSLLGTGREETQYF
- | TRBD2 | TRBJ2-3 | TRBV30 | TGTGCCCGGACTAGCGGGAGTTCCGATACGCAGTATTTT | CARTSGSSDTQYF
- | - | TRBJ1-3 | TRBV7-3 | TGTGCCAGCAGCTTAAGGAGCTCTGGAAACACCATATATTTT | CASSLRSSGNTIYF
- | TRBD2 | TRBJ2-7 | TRBV19 | TGTGCCAGTGGCAGCGGGGGGCCCTACGAGCAGTACTTC | CASGSGGPYEQYF
- | - | TRBJ2-5 | TRBV25-1 | TGTGCCAGCAGTGACCAGACATACCGGTGGGAGACCCAGTACTTC | CASSDQTYRWETQYF
- | TRBD2 | TRBJ2-5 | TRBV19 | TGTGCCAGTAGTATTGGCGGGAGGAGGCTCCAAGAGACCCAGTACTTC | CASSIGGRRLQETQYF
- | TRBD2 | TRBJ2-2 | TRBV3-1/TRBV3-2 | TGTGCCAGCAGCCAAGAGAGTTGGCTAGCGGGTCCTTACACCGGGGAGCTGTTTTTT | CASSQESWLAGPYTGELFF
- | TRBD1 | TRBJ1-5 | TRBV19 | TGTGCCAGCGAAGCGGGACAGGGAATCTCTCAGCCCCAGCATTTT | CASEAGQGISQPQHF
- | - | TRBJ1-2 | TRBV24-1 | TGTGCCACCAGTGACAGTACAGGCTACTATGGCTACACCTTC | CATSDSTGYYGYTF
- | TRBD2 | TRBJ2-7 | TRBV29-1 | TGCAGCGGGGTCGAGACCGGGAGGGACGAGCAGTACTTC | CSGVETGRDEQYF
- | - | TRBJ1-2 | TRBV27 | TGTGCCAGCAACTCGCGGGGAGGGTTAAGTTATGGCTACACCTTC | CASNSRGGLSYGYTF
- | TRBD1 | TRBJ1-2 | TRBV6-5 | TGTGCCAGCAGTCTGGGACAGGACTATGGCTACACCTTC | CASSLGQDYGYTF
- | TRBD2 | TRBJ2-6 | TRBV5-1 | TGCGCCAGCAGCTTACTAGCGGGGAGCTCTGGGGCCAACGTCCTGACTTTC | CASSLLAGSSGANVLTF
- | - | TRBJ2-5 | TRBV30 | TGTGCCTGGGGACAGGGAGGGAACCAAGAGACCCAGTACTTC | CAWGQGGNQETQYF
once | - | TRBJ1-1 | TRBV18 | TGTGCCAGCTCACCACCCCTATTAACTGAAGCTTTCTTT | CASSPPLLTEAFF
- | - | TRBJ2-2 | TRBV7-3 | TGTGCCAGCAGCCTGCAGGGTCCGAACACCGGGGAGCTGTTTTTT | CASSLQGPNTGELFF
- | - | TRBJ1-4 | TRBV2 | TGTGCCAGCAGTCCCTCAGGTGGCTTACACGAAAAACTGTTTTTT | CASSPSGGLHEKLFF
- | TRBD1 | TRBJ1-4 | TRBV5-5 | TGTGCCAGCAGTTCCGGGACAGGGGCAATTACAACTAATGAAAAACTGTTTTTT | CASSSGTGAITTNEKLFF
- | TRBD1 | TRBJ2-7 | TRBV7-9 | TGTGCCAGCAGCACGGACAGGGAGAGCTCCTACGAGCAGTACTTC | CASSTDRESSYEQYF
- | TRBD1 | TRBJ1-2 | TRBV28 | TGTGCCAGCAGTATCGAACAGGGGGTGAGGGGCTACACCTTC | CASSIEQGVRGYTF
once | - | TRBJ1-6 | TRBV5-4 | TGTGCCAGCAGCTTGGCCAGGGCAGGAGAGAATTCACCCCTCCACTTT | CASSLARAGENSPLHF
- | TRBD1 | TRBJ1-2 | TRBV28 | TGTGCCAGCACCTTGACAGGGGGCTATGGCTACACCTTC | CASTLTGGYGYTF
- | - | TRBJ2-2 | TRBV19 | TGTGCCAGTAGTCTCCCCGACGGCGGGACTCCCGGGGAGCTGTTTTTT | CASSLPDGGTPGELFF
- | - | TRBJ2-7 | TRBV28 | TGTGCCAGCAGCCCCGCGGGCTCCTACGAGCAGTACTTC | CASSPAGSYEQYF
- | - | TRBJ1-1 | TRBV18 | TGTGCCAGCTCACAAGGATCAGGGAACACTGAAGCTTTCTTT | CASSQGSGNTEAFF
- | - | TRBJ2-2 | TRBV12-3/TRBV12-4 | TGTGCCAGCAGTTTGGGGGCCGGCGGGGAGCTGTTTTTT | CASSLGAGGELFF
- | - | TRBJ2-7 | TRBV14 | TGTGCCAGCAGCCAAGACTTTTACGAGCAGTACTTC | CASSQDFYEQYF
- | TRBD2 | TRBJ2-3 | TRBV30 | TGTGCCTGGACACTAGCGGGAGGGCTAGATACGCAGTATTTT | CAWTLAGGLDTQYF
- | TRBD2 | TRBJ2-1 | TRBV4-1 | TGCGCCAGCAGCCAAGATGGGACTAGCGGGAAAGATTGGGAGTTCTTC | CASSQDGTSGKDWEFF
once | - | TRBJ2-3 | TRBV7-2 | TGTGCCAGCAGCCTGCTCGGAGGGGGCACAGATACGCAGTATTTT | CASSLLGGGTDTQYF
- | TRBD1 | TRBJ1-1 | TRBV19 | TGTGCCAGTAGTAGGGGGACAGGGGTCCCTGTGAACACTGAAGCTTTCTTT | CASSRGTGVPVNTEAFF
- | - | TRBJ2-1 | TRBV12-5 | TGTGCTAGTGTGGGGGGAGTCATAAATGAGCAGTTCTTC | CASVGGVINEQFF
- | - | TRBJ2-5 | TRBV10-3 | TGTGCCGTGAGGTGGCGAGAAGAGACCCAGTACTTC | CAVRWREETQYF
- | - | TRBJ2-5 | TRBV9 | TGTGCCAGCAGCCGCCGAATGTTCACAGGACAAGAGACCCAGTACTTC | CASSRRMFTGQETQYF
- | - | TRBJ2-7 | TRBV7-4 | TGTGCCAGCAGCCCTACCCTTCCCGGGTCTTGCGAGCAGTACTTC | CASSPTLPGSCEQYF
- | - | TRBJ1-2 | TRBV18 | TGTGCCAGCTCCCCCGGGATTTTCACTAACTATGGCTACACCTTC | CASSPGIFTNYGYTF
- | TRBD2 | TRBJ2-3 | TRBV4-1 | TGCGCCAGCAGCCAAGGTTACGTAGCGGGAGCCAGCACAGATACGCAGTATTTT | CASSQGYVAGASTDTQYF
- | TRBD1 | TRBJ1-2 | TRBV6-6 | TGTGCCAGCAGTTCTCGGGGACAGGGAATGGGCTACACCTTC | CASSSRGQGMGYTF
- | - | TRBJ2-1 | TRBV5-6 | TGTGCCAGCAGCTTGGATCTATACAATGAGCAGTTCTTC | CASSLDLYNEQFF
- | - | TRBJ2-1 | TRBV6-5 | TGTGCCAGCAGTTACTCGATTGGCAGAGGAGGTGAGCAGTTCTTC | CASSYSIGRGGEQFF